A single sample gave rise to the 2 T cell receptor beta chains below, sequenced in a study of blood T cell repertoires in COVID-19. Only in-frame clones appear in the TCRdb table, and some are missing; sequencing was by immunoSEQ multiplex PCR. The sample lists around 100,000 clones, around 86% occurring once. The sequenced sample was peripheral blood. These receptors were obtained from a man aged 60 to 69 with COVID-19, enrolled during active disease.

The chain employs TRBV6-5 and TRBJ2-2; 7 nucleotides agree with TRBD1. The V gene end was trimmed by 0 bases and the J gene end by 5 bases; junction bases not matched to a gene: 6. In germline, CDR1 is MNHEY, CDR2 SVGAGI. This CDR3 is built from 16 residues. The chain's CDR3 is CASSYSGGPETGELFF. CDR3 DNA sequence: TGTGCCAGCAGTTACTCAGGGGGCCCCGAGACCGGGGAGCTGTTTTTT.

The chain carries TRBV7-9 and TRBJ1-4; possible D gene TRBD1, 6 bases. Trimming stripped 7 bases from V and 4 bases from J, with 19 bases between. Looked up from germline, CDR1 is SEHNR and CDR2 is FQNEAQ (reference sequence). The CDR3 is 16 residues long. The CDR3 nucleotides read TGTGCCAGCACCTCAGACAGGTGGGGGTATAATGAAAAACTGTTTTTT. Residues: CASTSDRWGYNEKLFF.